This T cell receptor beta chain was captured in a study of cytomegalovirus exposure and HLA in healthy donors. CDR1 is MNHNY and CDR2 is SVGAGI in the germline V gene (reference sequence). This CDR3 comprises 11 residues. V gave up 6 bases and J gave up 8 bases, with 10 bases separating them. Use of 60 Vbeta and 13 Jbeta primers characterized the PCR. Original data processing: The count from a later analysis was about 80 million unique TCR beta chains, around 11 million of them shared. Libraries were prepared by immunoSEQ multiplex PCR; TCRdb keeps only in-frame clonotypes and omits some of them. The V and J calls and the clone size are those of that table, but D and trimming were determined from the DNA. The profile shows more than 80,000 clones, 60% to 80% of them singletons. This clone was counted between two and nine times. Antigen specificity is unknown. General observations from the study: TCR beta V segments were, for the most part, productive about 87% or about 30% of the time in an earlier analysis. Immune exposure information comprised only CMV serostatus.

The clonotype originates from a woman aged 60-75 years in good health and CMV-seropositive. Sequenced sample: PBMCs. This chain links TRBV6-6 with TRBJ1-2; D may be TRBD1 (6 bases). For the CDR3, the DNA is TGTGCCAGCAGAGGGACACCCGGCTACACCTTC. Amino acids: CASRGTPGYTF.